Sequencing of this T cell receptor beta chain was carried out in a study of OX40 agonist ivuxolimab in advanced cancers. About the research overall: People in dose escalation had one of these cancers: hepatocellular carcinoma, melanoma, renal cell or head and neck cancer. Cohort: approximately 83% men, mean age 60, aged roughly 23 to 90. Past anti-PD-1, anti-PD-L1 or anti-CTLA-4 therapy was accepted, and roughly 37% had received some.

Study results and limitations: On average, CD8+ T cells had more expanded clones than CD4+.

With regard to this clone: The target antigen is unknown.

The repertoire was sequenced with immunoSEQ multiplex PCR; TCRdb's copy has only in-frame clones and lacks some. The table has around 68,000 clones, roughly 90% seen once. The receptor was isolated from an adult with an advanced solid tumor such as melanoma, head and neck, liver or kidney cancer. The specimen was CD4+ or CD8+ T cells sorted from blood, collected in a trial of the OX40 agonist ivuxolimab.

The CDR3 reads CASSLGGQVNTEAFF. The CDR3 DNA is TGCGCCAGCAGCTTGGGGGGCCAGGTGAACACTGAAGCTTTCTTT. The chain employs TRBV5-1 and TRBJ1-1; possibly TRBD1 for D (5 bases). V lost 0 bases to trimming and J lost 0 bases, with 9 bases between them. Germline V gene data show CDR1 as SGHRS and CDR2 as YFSETQ. This CDR3 is built from 15 residues. The variable domain in full, with the rest retrieved from reference TRBV5-1 and TRBJ1-1, is KAGVTQTPRYLIKTRGQQVTLSCSPISGHRSVSWYQQTPGQGLQFLFEYFSETQRNKGNFPGRFSGRQFSNSRSEMNVSTLELGDSALYLCASSLGGQVNTEAFFGQGTRLTVV.